The clone carrying this T cell receptor beta chain has at least ten counts. Its antigen is still unknown. This specimen belongs to a study of regulatory T cells in long-lasting Graves disease. Time point noted: newly diagnosed GD, antithyroid drugs for less than 3 months. There was RNA extracted from PBMCs, and the TCR library was made from it. To make TCR beta libraries, researchers used iRepertoire HTBI primers and Arm-PCR of CDR3 regions. TCRdb fed the multiplex PCR reads into MiXCR, producing one record per CDR3 protein. The table includes more than 300,000 distinct CDR3 sequences, 10% to 15% detected once. Study-level results: TRBV28, TRBJ1-2 and TRBJ2-5 were favored in persistent disease.

This CDR3 comprises 15 residues. Deletions cut 3 bases from V and 8 bases from J, with 16 bases between. From germline, CDR1 is MNHEY and CDR2 SVGAGI. These data were also filed under a second study, of T cells in Graves' hyperthyroidism and ophthalmopathy. Per that study: Each diagnosis was grounded in clinical symptoms, serum thyroxine and TRAb, thyroid ultrasound, and orbital computed tomography.

The source is a woman under 30 with Graves disease. This specimen consisted of peripheral blood mononuclear cells (PBMCs), obtained at new diagnosis, from a patient treated with antithyroid drugs. J is TRBJ1-4 and V is TRBV6-5; D possibly corresponds to TRBD1 (6 bases). The CDR3 DNA sequence: TGTGCCAGCAGTTATCAGGGGACGGCCTGGGAAAAACTGTTTTTT. This gives the protein CASSYQGTAWEKLFF.